The rows below give T cell receptor beta chains drawn from one sample of a study of cytomegalovirus exposure and HLA in healthy donors. Clones were sequenced by immunoSEQ multiplex PCR, and TCRdb holds only the in-frame ones, with some missing. The sample has roughly 43,000 clones; approximately 93% are singletons. The sequenced material came from PBMCs. All receptors come from a woman in her late teens or twenties in good health and CMV-seronegative. The CDR3 runs from the conserved cysteine through the conserved F or W. Each record gives: D gene, clone size, J gene, V gene, CDR3 DNA, CDR3 protein. D genes are given only for firm matches. Size tells how often a clone was seen (once, few, many) or the class of an expanded clone, and some rows leave it out.

NA | NA | TRBJ2-1 | TRBV18 | TGTGCCAGCTCACCAATAACCGGGGTGGGGATCGAAAACAATGAGCAGTTCTTC | CASSPITGVGIENNEQFF
NA | NA | TRBJ1-5 | TRBV19 | TGTGCCAGTAGCAGTTCTCGAGGTCAGCCCCAGCATTTT | CASSSSRGQPQHF
NA | NA | TRBJ1-1 | TRBV6-5 | TGTGCCAGCAGTTACGGGGTAAGGGGCACTGAAGCTTTCTTT | CASSYGVRGTEAFF
TRBD1 | NA | TRBJ1-4 | TRBV5-4 | TGTGCCAGCAGCAGAACAGGGGGCAGTAATGAAAAACTGTTTTTT | CASSRTGGSNEKLFF
NA | NA | TRBJ1-3 | TRBV14 | TGTGCCAGCAGCCAATGGATGGGCTTCTCTGGAAACACCATATATTTT | CASSQWMGFSGNTIYF
TRBD1 | NA | TRBJ1-4 | TRBV6-6 | TGTGCCAGCAGTCCGGGACAGGGGGACGGAAAACTGTTTTTT | CASSPGQGDGKLFF
TRBD2 | NA | TRBJ2-7 | TRBV23-1 | TGCGCCAGCAGTCAATGGTACCGGCGGGGGGCTATTAACTCCTACGAGCAGTACTTC | CASSQWYRRGAINSYEQYF
NA | NA | TRBJ1-2 | TRBV28 | TGTGTCAGCAGGTACCCCCGGTCCTATGGCTACACCTTC | CVSRYPRSYGYTF
NA | NA | TRBJ2-2 | TRBV9 | TGTGCCACCACTAACGGCGCTGGCACCGGGGAGCTGTTTTTT | CATTNGAGTGELFF
NA | NA | TRBJ1-4 | TRBV19 | TGTGCCAGTAGTGACAGAACTGAAAAACTGTTTTTT | CASSDRTEKLFF
TRBD1 | NA | TRBJ2-1 | TRBV11-2 | TGTGCCAGCAGCTTAGCCTGGACAGGGGGCGGTGAGCAGTTCTTC | CASSLAWTGGGEQFF
TRBD2 | NA | TRBJ2-2 | TRBV7-3 | TGTGCCAGCAGCCCTAGACTAGCGGGAAGGACCGGGGAGCTGTTTTTT | CASSPRLAGRTGELFF
NA | NA | TRBJ1-1 | TRBV5-1 | TGCGCCAGCAGCTTGGCCAGAGGACAGTTGACTGAAGCTTTCTTT | CASSLARGQLTEAFF
NA | NA | TRBJ1-1 | TRBV29-1 | TGCAGCGCCGCCGGCAGGGCCGGCACTGAAGCTTTCTTT | CSAAGRAGTEAFF
NA | NA | TRBJ2-5 | TRBV5-5 | TGTGCCAGCAGCTTGGGGAATACACAGGATTGGTACCAAGAGACCCAGTACTTC | CASSLGNTQDWYQETQYF
TRBD1 | NA | TRBJ1-2 | TRBV7-9 | TGTGCCAGCAGCTTGGGAGGACAGGGGGATGGCTACACCTTC | CASSLGGQGDGYTF
NA | NA | TRBJ1-2 | TRBV5-4 | TGTGCCAGCAGCTTCAAGAAATCGACAGCCTACTATGGCTACACCTTC | CASSFKKSTAYYGYTF
NA | NA | TRBJ1-6 | TRBV21-1 | TGTGCCAGCAGCAAAGGGGAGGTAGATAATTCACCCCTCCACTTT | CASSKGEVDNSPLHF
TRBD1 | NA | TRBJ2-3 | TRBV2 | TGTGCCAGCAGTAGGGACAGGGATTGGGCAGATACGCAGTATTTT | CASSRDRDWADTQYF
TRBD1 | NA | TRBJ1-1 | TRBV5-1 | TGCGCCAGCAGCACCGACAGGGTGACTGAAGCTTTCTTT | CASSTDRVTEAFF
TRBD2 | NA | TRBJ2-2 | TRBV5-4 | TGTGCCAGCAGCCGCGTACTAGCGGGGGTAACCGGGGAGCTGTTTTTT | CASSRVLAGVTGELFF
NA | NA | TRBJ1-5 | TRBV28 | TGTGCCAGCAGTTTATCAGGGGCGGTCAATCAGCCCCAGCATTTT | CASSLSGAVNQPQHF
NA | NA | TRBJ2-6 | TRBV27 | TGTGCCAGCGGGGCCGCCCCCTCTGGGGCCAACGTCCTGACTTTC | CASGAAPSGANVLTF
TRBD1 | few | TRBJ1-1 | TRBV2 | TGTGCCAGCAGCGAGAGGACAGGGGGAGGCACTGAAGCTTTCTTT | CASSERTGGGTEAFF
TRBD1 | NA | TRBJ1-5 | TRBV4-1 | TGCGCCAGCAGCCAAGCGGGGGACAGTTTGGCGAATCAGCCCCAGCATTTT | CASSQAGDSLANQPQHF
NA | NA | TRBJ1-2 | TRBV9 | TGTGCCAGCAGCGTGACCCCCGGGACTTCCGCGCAGTATGGCTACACCTTC | CASSVTPGTSAQYGYTF
TRBD1 | NA | TRBJ1-3 | TRBV19 | TGTGCCAGTAGTAACGGACAGGGTAGTTCTGGAAACACCATATATTTT | CASSNGQGSSGNTIYF
NA | NA | TRBJ1-4 | TRBV28 | TGTGCCAGCAAACGCCAGGGTGATAATGAAAAACTGTTTTTT | CASKRQGDNEKLFF
NA | NA | TRBJ1-1 | TRBV4-1 | TGCGCCAGCAGCCAAGATTATGCGAGCCAAGGGGGAGCAGCTTTCTTT | CASSQDYASQGGAAFF
NA | NA | TRBJ1-2 | TRBV27 | TGTGCCAGCAGACGTTCCGGGACGCAAGCGGGGTATGGCTACACCTTC | CASRRSGTQAGYGYTF
NA | NA | TRBJ1-4 | TRBV30 | TGTGCCTGGAGCGGGGGGGCGTTGGGGGAAAAACTGTTTTTT | CAWSGGALGEKLFF
TRBD2 | NA | TRBJ2-1 | TRBV5-1 | TGCGCCAGCAGCTCCGCCGGGAGGATGGGACTAGCCTACGGAAACTCCTACAATGAGCAGTTCTTC | CASSSAGRMGLAYGNSYNEQFF
NA | NA | TRBJ1-6 | TRBV6-6 | TGTGCCAGCAGTTACCTCGGACACACGAATTCACCCCTCCACTTT | CASSYLGHTNSPLHF
TRBD2 | NA | TRBJ2-5 | TRBV9 | TGTGCCAGCAGCGCGGGACTAGTCTTGGGAGAGACCCAGTACTTC | CASSAGLVLGETQYF
TRBD1 | NA | TRBJ1-1 | TRBV19 | TGTGCCAGTAGTATCCCAAACAGGGGGGCATACGAAGCTTTCTTT | CASSIPNRGAYEAFF
TRBD2 | NA | TRBJ2-6 | TRBV19 | TGTGCCAGTAGCGATGGACTAGCAGTTTTCTCGGCTGGGGCCAACGTCCTGACTTTC | CASSDGLAVFSAGANVLTF
NA | NA | TRBJ2-7 | TRBV18 | TGTGCCAGCTCACCTCCCGAGAGCTCTCGGGACTACGAGCAGTACTTC | CASSPPESSRDYEQYF
NA | once | TRBJ2-7 | TRBV2 | TGTGCCAGCAGTGAAAAAGGAGGGTTCTCCTACGAGCAGTACTTC | CASSEKGGFSYEQYF
NA | NA | TRBJ2-5 | TRBV6-5 | TGTGCCAGCAGTTACAGGCCAGGGGGAGGCGAGACCCAGTACTTC | CASSYRPGGGETQYF
NA | NA | TRBJ1-3 | TRBV5-5 | TGTGCCAGCAGCCGGGGGTCCTCTGGAAACACCATATATTTT | CASSRGSSGNTIYF
TRBD2 | once | TRBJ2-3 | TRBV19 | TGTGCCAGTAGTCCTAGCGGGAACACGCAGTATTTT | CASSPSGNTQYF
TRBD2 | NA | TRBJ2-7 | TRBV11-2 | TGTGCCAGCAGCTACCTTGCGGGAGGGCGCTACGAGCAGTACTTC | CASSYLAGGRYEQYF
TRBD2 | NA | TRBJ2-5 | TRBV7-9 | TGTGCCAGCAGCATAAGCGGGGGGAAAGAGACCCAGTACTTC | CASSISGGKETQYF
NA | NA | TRBJ2-1 | TRBV6-5 | TGTGCCAGCAGTTATCAGTCAGAGGTTGCGACTGAGCAGTTCTTC | CASSYQSEVATEQFF
TRBD1 | NA | TRBJ1-1 | TRBV6-5 | TGTGCCAGCAGTTACTCGGCAGGGGGAGGGAACACTGAAGCTTTCTTT | CASSYSAGGGNTEAFF
NA | NA | TRBJ1-1 | TRBV6-1 | TGTGCCAGCAGTGAAGGAGGGAAGTACACTGAAGCTTTCTTT | CASSEGGKYTEAFF
TRBD2 | NA | TRBJ2-1 | TRBV10-2 | TGCGCCAGCAGAGAAAGCGGGAGCAGTTACAATGAGCAGTTCTTC | CASRESGSSYNEQFF
NA | NA | TRBJ1-1 | TRBV10-3 | TGTGCCATCAGTGATACAAAGCAGGGGTCCCCTGAAGCTTTCTTT | CAISDTKQGSPEAFF
TRBD1 | NA | TRBJ2-5 | TRBV28 | TGTGCCAGCAGTTTGGACAGGGTTGAAGGTTTCGAGACCCAGTACTTC | CASSLDRVEGFETQYF
NA | NA | TRBJ1-2 | TRBV2 | TGTGCCAGCAGTGAGTTGCCAGGCAATTCCTATGGCTACACCTTC | CASSELPGNSYGYTF
NA | NA | TRBJ1-1 | TRBV18 | TGTGCCAGCTCACTAGGGAGGAACACTGAAGCTTTCTTT | CASSLGRNTEAFF